This TCR beta chain was documented in a study of cytomegalovirus exposure and HLA in healthy donors. Study overall: Unique TCR beta sequences numbering around 110 million came from approximately 180 million T cells in an earlier analysis. Study results and limitations: It was reported that TCR beta sequences correctly inferred the HLA-A and HLA-B alleles for most subjects.

Trimming left V 0 bases short and J 6 bases short, with 8 bases between. Germline CDR1 is SEHNR and CDR2 is FQNEAQ (reference sequence). CDR3 length equals 13 residues. The PCR used 60 Vbeta and 13 Jbeta primers. Assay used: immunoSEQ multiplex PCR; TCRdb lists only in-frame clones, some missing. The sample has about 89,000 clones, 85% seen once. To note about this clone: As yet, its antigen is unknown.

The sequencing sample was made of PBMCs. The source is a man in his forties in good health and CMV-seropositive. The rearrangement uses TRBV7-9 and TRBJ1-2, with D tentatively TRBD1 (6 bases). CDR3 DNA sequence: TGTGCCAGCAGCTTAGCGCCAGGGGATGGCTACACCTTC. It yields the protein CASSLAPGDGYTF.